This T cell receptor (beta chain) was captured in a study of tumour-infiltrating T cells in Burkitt lymphoma (TCRdb year 2020). As for the study more broadly: The Burkitt lymphoma cohort comprised some 80 patients and spanned all epidemiological subtypes of the disease. Clinical outcome was correlated with TCR repertoire data, and overall and progression-free survival were found to be predicted by productive clonality independently of established prognosticators, including age at diagnosis.

The CDR1 and CDR2 encoded by the germline V gene (reference sequence) are SEHNR and FQNEAQ. CDR3 length: 14 amino acids, cysteine to phenylalanine. The retained sequence is limited to the CDR3, 42 bases, with the frame set at the first base. The germline V end is reduced by 3 bases and the J end by 5 bases; junction bases left unmatched: 5. Library preparation used the immunoSEQ multiplex PCR assay. This immuneACCESS table, as held by TCRdb, lists in-frame sequences with V and J called but not all clones. Of the missing ones, under half trace to an unresolved V gene in checked studies; the others have no known cause. Present in this sample are 45,000 to 60,000 clones, less than 35% of which were seen just once. The ten largest clones represent roughly 2.6% of the sample. What the work shows at the level of the full study, not this receptor alone: Several public clonotypes were found to be shared across numerous Burkitt lymphoma patients, which suggests a shared tumour neoantigen selection that is absent from diffuse large B-cell lymphoma.

Turning to this clone: Its antigen target is currently unknown. No per-base quality is available; no much larger clone lies one base away.

This clonotype was obtained from a human donor with Burkitt lymphoma. The source material was tumor tissue. The rearrangement joined TRBV7-9 to TRBJ1-1, with 8 bases matching TRBD1. At the DNA level, the sequence is TGTGCCAGCAGCTTCCAGGGGGCAGGAACTGAAGCTTTCTTT. Its amino acids are CASSFQGAGTEAFF.